This T cell receptor (beta chain) was sequenced in a study of identical twins. The CDR3 loop spans 16 amino acids. V lost 1 base and J lost 2, with 9 bases in between. Germline values: CDR1 LGHNA, CDR2 YNFKEQ. Template switching (which added a universal primer site) was used, and cDNA carried unique molecular identifiers. From the 5' RACE reads, TCRdb called clonotypes with MiXCR, one entry per CDR3 protein. The repertoire holds 1.5 million to 2 million distinct CDR3 sequences, with less than 35% as singletons. The sequenced sample was cord blood. J is TRBJ2-6 and V is TRBV4-2; weak D call: TRBD2 (5 bases). The source is a newborn girl in good health. DNA for the CDR3: TGTGCCAGCAGCCAAGTCGTGCGGGCTGGGGCCAACGTCCTGACTTTC. This translates into CASSQVVRAGANVLTF.